Presented here are 24 T cell receptor beta chains from one specimen sequenced in a study of blood T cell repertoires in COVID-19. Method: immunoSEQ multiplex PCR; TCRdb's copy keeps in-frame clones and lacks some. Among some 320,000 clones listed, more than 75% were seen once. Specimen: PBMCs or T cells enriched from blood (not recorded which). The receptors originated from a man aged 55 to 70 who had recovered from COVID-19.

This chain uses TRBV5-6 with TRBJ1-2; maybe TRBD1 (6 bases). The CDR3 totals 14 residues. Germline loops: CDR1 SGHDT, CDR2 YYEEEE. Trimming left V 0 bases short and J 4 bases short, with 10 bases between. The CDR3 sequence is CASSLAGHGYGYTF. In DNA, the CDR3 is TGTGCCAGCAGCTTGGCGGGACACGGCTATGGCTACACCTTC.

V gene TRBV7-9 combines with J gene TRBJ1-1; D is possibly TRBD1 (5 bases). This CDR3 comprises 15 residues. Germline V gene sequence: CDR1 SEHNR, CDR2 FQNEAQ (reference sequence). The V end was cut by 1 base, the J end by 5 bases, with 14 bases between. The CDR3 here is CASSLEGAVGTEAFF. CDR3 bases: TGTGCCAGCAGCTTAGAAGGGGCTGTAGGGACTGAAGCTTTCTTT.

The chain is built from TRBV18 and TRBJ1-3; D gene unclear. CDR3 size: 15 residues. Trimming pared 2 bases from V and 0 bases from J, leaving 8 bases between. Germline lookup yields CDR1 KGHSH and CDR2 LQKENI. CDR3 nucleotide sequence: TGTGCCAGCTCACCAGGGCAGAGCTCTGGAAACACCATATATTTT. The encoded protein is CASSPGQSSGNTIYF.

The gene calls are TRBV24-1 and TRBJ1-5, with TRBD1 matching over 11 bases. Germline V gene lookup returns CDR1 KGHDR and CDR2 SFDVKD. The V segment lost 6 bases and the J segment 7 bases; nucleotides outside the gene matches: 7. The CDR3 loop spans 15 amino acids. CDR3 sequence (DNA): TGTGCCACCAGTCTCGGGACAGGGGGTGACCAGCCCCAGCATTTT. This codes for CATSLGTGGDQPQHF.

V and J are TRBV6-4 and TRBJ2-7, with unresolved D. V was clipped by 0 bases and J by 6 bases, with 15 bases between them. This CDR3 spans 15 amino acids. Germline lookup yields CDR1 MRHNA and CDR2 SNTAGT. In nucleotides, the CDR3 is TGTGCCAGCAGTGACTCGAGGCAGCCTCCTTTCGAGCAGTACTTC. It translates to CASSDSRQPPFEQYF.

The J gene is TRBJ2-7, the V gene TRBV9; 11 positions agree with TRBD1. The CDR3 covers 15 residues. Trimming at V came to 3 bases and at J to 4 bases, leaving 6 bases not matched to a gene. Germline V gene data show CDR1 as SGDLS and CDR2 as YYNGEE. This chain's CDR3 is CASSARTGGRYEQYF. Here the CDR3 DNA reads TGTGCCAGCAGCGCCCGGACAGGGGGCAGATACGAGCAGTACTTC.

The chain links TRBV9 to TRBJ1-2, with D perhaps TRBD1 (5 bases). In germline, CDR1 is SGDLS, CDR2 YYNGEE. The CDR3 extends over 16 amino acids. V lost 0 bases, J lost 4 bases, and 16 bases lay in between. The chain's CDR3 is CASSVVPIDSIYGYTF. CDR3 coding DNA: TGTGCCAGCAGCGTAGTCCCGATAGACAGCATCTATGGCTACACCTTC.

This clone has more than one count but fewer than ten. The genes are TRBV4-1 and TRBJ2-4; D remains ambiguous. Between the trimmed V and J ends, which lost 3 bases and 5 bases, there was a span of 8 bases. This CDR3 has 13 residues. Germline V lookup: CDR1 MGHRA, CDR2 YSYEKL. The CDR3 sequence: CASSHVRENIQYF. CDR3 sequence (DNA): TGCGCCAGCAGCCATGTCCGGGAAAACATTCAGTACTTC.

The V and J genes are TRBV3-1 (or the pseudogene TRBV3-2) and TRBJ2-7; 14 nucleotides line up with TRBD2. The CDR3 has 16 amino acids. V shed 4 bases, J shed 5 bases, and the junction held 7 bases outside the gene matches. The germline V gene has CDR1 LGHDT and CDR2 YNNKEL (reference sequence). The CDR3 reads CASSPGLAGDEDEQYF. The CDR3 nucleotides read TGTGCCAGCAGCCCGGGACTAGCGGGAGATGAAGACGAGCAGTACTTC.

The CDR3 reads CASSIGQGYIVYNEQFF. DNA for the CDR3: TGTGCCAGTAGTATAGGGCAGGGATATATTGTGTACAATGAGCAGTTCTTC. The V and J genes are TRBV19 and TRBJ2-1; tentatively, D is TRBD1 (5 bases). The germline V gene encodes CDR1 LNHDA and CDR2 SQIVND (reference sequence). V was cut by 1 base and J by 4 bases, with 17 bases left in between. There are 17 residues in the CDR3.

The J gene is TRBJ1-1, the V gene TRBV7-9, with D unclear. Germline assignment: CDR1 SEHNR and CDR2 FQNEAQ (reference sequence). The CDR3 spans 17 residues. Trimming cost V 1 base and J 0 bases, with 15 bases left between them. CDR3 nucleotide sequence: TGTGCCAGCAGCTTAGAGGCCGTAGTCGGGATGAACACTGAAGCTTTCTTT. This sequence encodes CASSLEAVVGMNTEAFF.

This clone was counted a single time. The chain carries TRBV7-2 and TRBJ1-3, with TRBD1 matching 8 bases. This CDR3 comprises 15 residues. The germline V gene has CDR1 SGHTA and CDR2 FQGNSA. V lost 4 bases and J lost 3; bases outside the gene matches: 5. This CDR3 is CASSSRTGLGNTIYF. The CDR3 DNA follows: TGTGCCAGCAGCTCCCGGACAGGGCTTGGAAACACCATATATTTT.

This chain connects TRBV7-3 to TRBJ2-1; TRBD2 matches at 8 bases. The V and J ends lost 4 bases and 8 bases, in that order; junction bases with no gene match: 7. Germline CDR1 is SGHTA and CDR2 is FQGTGA. CDR3 length equals 14 residues. CDR3 amino acids: CASSSGTSTDEQFF. CDR3 sequence (DNA): TGTGCCAGCAGCTCAGGGACTAGTACCGATGAGCAGTTCTTC.

The chain combines TRBV4-3 with TRBJ1-3; no definite D call. The V gene lost 0 bases and the J gene lost 3 bases, with 12 bases spanning the gap. Germline loops: CDR1 LGHNA, CDR2 YSLEER. The length of the CDR3 is 16 residues. This chain's CDR3 is CASSQDLRSYGNTIYF. CDR3 bases: TGCGCCAGCAGCCAAGATCTACGGAGTTATGGAAACACCATATATTTT.

This sequence joins TRBV5-4 and TRBJ2-7, with D perhaps TRBD2 (6 bases). V was cut by 1 base and J by 3 bases, with 11 bases left in between. Germline V gene sequence: CDR1 SGHNT, CDR2 YYREEE (reference sequence). This CDR3 contains 14 residues. As DNA, the CDR3 is TGTGCCAGCAGCTTGAATAGCGGAGTCTACGAGCAGTACTTC. Protein product: CASSLNSGVYEQYF.

CDR3 sequence (DNA): TGTGCCAGCAGTTACTTAAGCCCTAATTCACCCCTCCACTTT. Its protein is CASSYLSPNSPLHF. The chain links TRBV6-5 to TRBJ1-6; no firm D call. The V and J ends lost 1 base and 6 bases respectively, with 7 bases between them. The germline CDR1 and CDR2 sequences are MNHEY and SVGAGI. This CDR3 contains 14 residues.

CDR3 sequence (DNA): TGCGCCAGCAGCTTGGAGGCAGCCCCGGGTCAGCCCCAGCATTTT. Translated, it gives CASSLEAAPGQPQHF. The V call is TRBV5-1, the J call TRBJ1-5; D ambiguous. Germline CDR1 is SGHRS and CDR2 is YFSETQ. V dropped 0 bases and J dropped 6 bases, with 13 bases sitting between them. The CDR3 is 15 residues long. The complete variable domain, with remaining parts taken from reference TRBV5-1 and TRBJ1-5, reads KAGVTQTPRYLIKTRGQQVTLSCSPISGHRSVSWYQQTPGQGLQFLFEYFSETQRNKGNFPGRFSGRQFSNSRSEMNVSTLELGDSALYLCASSLEAAPGQPQHFGDGTRLSIL.

The V and J genes are TRBV7-9 and TRBJ2-1, with TRBD2 matching 8 bases. With V trimmed by 5 bases and J by 7 bases, 7 bases remained unmatched. CDR3 size: 14 residues. In germline, CDR1 is SEHNR, CDR2 FQNEAQ (reference sequence). The chain's CDR3 is CASSTGLGMNEQFF. As DNA, the CDR3 is TGTGCCAGCAGCACGGGACTAGGGATGAATGAGCAGTTCTTC.

This chain joins TRBV5-6 and TRBJ2-3; 10 nucleotides agree with TRBD2. Germline V lookup: CDR1 SGHDT, CDR2 YYEEEE. This CDR3 is built from 17 residues. The V gene end was trimmed by 0 bases and the J gene end by 3 bases; junction bases not matched to a gene: 7. The CDR3 protein is CASSLGGSSGGTDTQYF. DNA for the CDR3: TGTGCCAGCAGCTTGGGAGGGTCTAGCGGGGGAACAGATACGCAGTATTTT.

The chain has TRBV29-1 and TRBJ2-7, with TRBD2 as a possible D gene (6 bases). Germline V lookup: CDR1 SQVTM, CDR2 ANQGSEA. V was cut by 5 bases and J by 0 bases, with 11 bases left in between. The CDR3 loop spans 13 amino acids. The DNA for the CDR3 is TGCAGCGTTCGCGGGGCCAGCTCCTACGAGCAGTACTTC. It translates to CSVRGASSYEQYF.

The chain has TRBV27 and TRBJ1-4; TRBD1 aligns across 8 bases. The CDR3 covers 15 residues. Looked up from germline, CDR1 is MNHEY and CDR2 is SMNVEV (reference sequence). V lost 5 bases, J lost 8 bases, and 10 bases stayed unmatched. The CDR3 region is CASSPTTGVREKLFF. In DNA, the CDR3 is TGTGCCAGCAGTCCCACGACAGGGGTAAGGGAAAAACTGTTTTTT.

V and J are TRBV6-5 and TRBJ2-1; a weak D match, TRBD2 (5 bases). CDR3 length: 15 amino acids. Germline loops: CDR1 MNHEY, CDR2 SVGAGI. V was trimmed by 7 bases and J by 8 bases, leaving 21 bases between them. For the CDR3, the DNA is TGTGCCAGCAACAACCGCGGGTTCCAAGGCTATGAGCAGTTCTTC. It yields the protein CASNNRGFQGYEQFF.

The CDR3: CASSLQGLEQYF. The CDR3 region has the DNA TGTGCCAGCAGCTTGCAGGGCCTCGAGCAGTACTTC. The rearrangement uses TRBV5-6 and TRBJ2-7, with a possible D match to TRBD1 (5 bases). V gave up 1 base and J gave up 6 bases, with 8 bases separating them. CDR1 SGHDT and CDR2 YYEEEE come from the germline V gene. The CDR3 is made up of 12 amino acids.

This clone has only a few counts. This chain joins TRBV7-3 and TRBJ2-7; the D gene is possibly TRBD2 (6 bases). The CDR3 has 15 amino acids. Germline CDR1 is SGHTA and CDR2 is FQGTGA. V gave up 6 bases and J gave up 2 bases, with 17 bases separating them. In nucleotides, the CDR3 is TGTGCCAGCAGGAAACCCATCGGGAGTGCCTACGAGCAGTACTTC. Its translation is CASRKPIGSAYEQYF.